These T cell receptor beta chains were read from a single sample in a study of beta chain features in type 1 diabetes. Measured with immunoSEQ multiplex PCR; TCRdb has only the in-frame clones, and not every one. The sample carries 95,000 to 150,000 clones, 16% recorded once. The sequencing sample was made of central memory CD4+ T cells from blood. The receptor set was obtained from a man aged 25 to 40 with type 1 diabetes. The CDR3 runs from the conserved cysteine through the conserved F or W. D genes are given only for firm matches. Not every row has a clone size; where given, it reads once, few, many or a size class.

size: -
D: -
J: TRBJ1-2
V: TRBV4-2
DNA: TGTGCCAGCAGCCAGGACCATACTGGCTACACCTTC
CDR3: CASSQDHTGYTF

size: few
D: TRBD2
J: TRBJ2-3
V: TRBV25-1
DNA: TGTGCCAGCAGTGACCCTAGCGGGGGTTGGTCAGATACGCAGTATTTT
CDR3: CASSDPSGGWSDTQYF

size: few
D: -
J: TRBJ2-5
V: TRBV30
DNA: TGTGCCTGGAGTCGAAGAGGGCCAGAGACCCAGTACTTC
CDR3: CAWSRRGPETQYF

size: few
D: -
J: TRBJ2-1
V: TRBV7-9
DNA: TGTGCCAGCGGTTCGGGGGGCGGTGAGCAGTTCTTC
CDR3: CASGSGGGEQFF

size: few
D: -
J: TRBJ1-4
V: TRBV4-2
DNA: TGTGCCAGCAGCCAAGTTACCATCATCGAGGCGAATGAAAAACTGTTTTTT
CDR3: CASSQVTIIEANEKLFF

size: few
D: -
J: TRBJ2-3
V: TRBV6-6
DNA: TGTGCCAGCAGCTACCTCGAGGGGATTACGCAGTATTTT
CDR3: CASSYLEGITQYF

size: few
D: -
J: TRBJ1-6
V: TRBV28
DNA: TGTGCCAGCAGTTTATTCGGGCCCCGAGGGAATTCACCCCTCCACTTT
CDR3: CASSLFGPRGNSPLHF

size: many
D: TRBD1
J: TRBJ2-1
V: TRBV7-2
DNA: TGTGCCAGCAGCCTGGGACAGACCATCAATGAGCAGTTCTTC
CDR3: CASSLGQTINEQFF

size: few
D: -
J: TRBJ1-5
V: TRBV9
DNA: TGTGCCAGCAGCGTTGCCCCATTTCAGCCCCAGCATTTT
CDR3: CASSVAPFQPQHF

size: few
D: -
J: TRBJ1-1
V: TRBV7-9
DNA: TGTGCCAGCAGCTTAGAAGGTGGAGGGTACACTGAAGCTTTCTTT
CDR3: CASSLEGGGYTEAFF

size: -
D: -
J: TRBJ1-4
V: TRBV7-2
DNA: TGTGCCAGCAGCTTGACATCTGCAACTAATGAAAAACTGTTTTTT
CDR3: CASSLTSATNEKLFF

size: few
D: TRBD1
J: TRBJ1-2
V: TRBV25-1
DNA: TGTGCCAGCAGTGGGACAGGGCCCTATGGCTACACCTTC
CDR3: CASSGTGPYGYTF

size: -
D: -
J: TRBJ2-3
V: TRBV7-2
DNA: TGTGCCAGCAGCTTTCGGAGGAGAGATACGCAGTATTTT
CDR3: CASSFRRRDTQYF

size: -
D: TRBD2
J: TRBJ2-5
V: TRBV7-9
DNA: TGTGCCAGCAGCTTCCCTAGCGGGGAGACCCAGTACTTC
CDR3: CASSFPSGETQYF

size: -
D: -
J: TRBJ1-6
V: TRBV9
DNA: TGTGCCAGCAGCGTAGAAGCCAGCCAAATCCCCCTCCACTTT
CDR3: CASSVEASQIPLHF

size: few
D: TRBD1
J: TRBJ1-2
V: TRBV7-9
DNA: TGTGCCAGCAGCTTCACAGGGGGTGACGGAGGCTACACCTTC
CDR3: CASSFTGGDGGYTF

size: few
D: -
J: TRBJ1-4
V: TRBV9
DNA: TGTGCCAGCAGCGTAGGCTTGGCGACTAATGAAAAACTGTTTTTT
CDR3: CASSVGLATNEKLFF

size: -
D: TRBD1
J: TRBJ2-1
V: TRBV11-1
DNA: TGTGCCAGCAGCTCCCCCAGGGGGCGCGGAAATGAGCAGTTCTTC
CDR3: CASSSPRGRGNEQFF

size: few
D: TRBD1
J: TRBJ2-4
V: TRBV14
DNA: TGTGCCAGCAGCCCCGGGACAGCCGTCATTCAGTACTTC
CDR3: CASSPGTAVIQYF

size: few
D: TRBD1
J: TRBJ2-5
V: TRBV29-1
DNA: TGCAGCGTCTCCAGGGGGCTTCAACAAGAGACCCAGTACTTC
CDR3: CSVSRGLQQETQYF

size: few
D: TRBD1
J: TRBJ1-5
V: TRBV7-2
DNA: TGTGCCAGCAGCCAACAGGGGCAGGGTCAGCCCCAGCATTTT
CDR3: CASSQQGQGQPQHF

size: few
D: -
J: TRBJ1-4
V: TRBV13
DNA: TGTGCCAGCCGACGGGAAGAGGGGTCTAATGAAAAACTGTTTTTT
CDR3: CASRREEGSNEKLFF

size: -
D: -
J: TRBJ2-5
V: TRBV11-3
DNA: TGTGCCAGCAGCTTAGACCAGGGACGGAGGTACTTC
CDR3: CASSLDQGRRYF

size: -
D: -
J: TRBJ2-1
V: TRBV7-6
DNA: TGTGCCAGCAGCTTATCACGGGGCACCTACAATGAGCAGTTCTTC
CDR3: CASSLSRGTYNEQFF

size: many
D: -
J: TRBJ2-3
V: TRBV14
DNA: TGTGCCAGCAGCCAAGATCTTGCGGTCGGTACGCAGTATTTT
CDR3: CASSQDLAVGTQYF

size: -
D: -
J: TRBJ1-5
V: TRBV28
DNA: TGTGCCAGCAGCTACTATAGCAATCAGCCCCAGCATTTT
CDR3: CASSYYSNQPQHF

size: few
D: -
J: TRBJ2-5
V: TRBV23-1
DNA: TGCGCCAGCAGTCAATCTAGCACAACGGGTTACGAGACCCAGTACTTC
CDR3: CASSQSSTTGYETQYF

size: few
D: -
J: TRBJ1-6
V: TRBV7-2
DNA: TGTGCCAGCAGCTTCATCGGGAACACCCATTCACCCCTCCACTTT
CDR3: CASSFIGNTHSPLHF

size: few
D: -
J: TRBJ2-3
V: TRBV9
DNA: TGTGCCAGCAGCGTAGTTACACAGGCCCGCACAGATACGCAGTATTTT
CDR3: CASSVVTQARTDTQYF

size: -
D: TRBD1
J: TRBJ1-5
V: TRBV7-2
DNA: TGTGCCAGCAGCTCAGGGGGGGCCGGCAATCAGCCCCAGCATTTT
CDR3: CASSSGGAGNQPQHF

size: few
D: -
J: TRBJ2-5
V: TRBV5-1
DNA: TGCGCCAGCAGCTTCGGACCCGGCCTCCGGGAGACCCAGTACTTC
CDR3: CASSFGPGLRETQYF

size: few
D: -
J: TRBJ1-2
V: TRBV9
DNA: TGTGCCAGCAGCTCTTCTTCAGGGGTTAGCTACACCTTC
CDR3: CASSSSSGVSYTF

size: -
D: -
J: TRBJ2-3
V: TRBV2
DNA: TGTGCCAGCAGAGGGGGGCCAACCCCTATTACAGATACGCAGTATTTT
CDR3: CASRGGPTPITDTQYF

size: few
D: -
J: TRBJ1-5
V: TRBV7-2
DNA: TGTGCCAGCAGCCGGACGCCGAACCTTCAGCCCCAGCATTTT
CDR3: CASSRTPNLQPQHF

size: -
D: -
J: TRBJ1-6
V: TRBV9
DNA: TGTGCCAGCAGCGTAGAGGGGTATGAGGGAAATTCACCCCTCCACTTT
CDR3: CASSVEGYEGNSPLHF

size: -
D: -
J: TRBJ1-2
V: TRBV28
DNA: TGTGCCAGCAGTTTTCTGGAATATGGCTACACCTTC
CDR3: CASSFLEYGYTF

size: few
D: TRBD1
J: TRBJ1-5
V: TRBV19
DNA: TGTGCCAGTAGTCCTCAGACAGGGGGCAATCAGCCCCAGCATTTT
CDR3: CASSPQTGGNQPQHF

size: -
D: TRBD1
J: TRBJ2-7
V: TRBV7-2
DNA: TGTGCCAGCACCAAAGGGACAGGACCCTACGAGCAGTACTTC
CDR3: CASTKGTGPYEQYF

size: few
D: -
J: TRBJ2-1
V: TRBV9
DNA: TGTGCCAGCAGCGCTCTTCCCTACAATGAGCAGTTCTTC
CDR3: CASSALPYNEQFF

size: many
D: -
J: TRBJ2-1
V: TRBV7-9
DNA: TGTGCCAGCAGCATGCCTTTGGACAGCAATGAGCAGTTCTTC
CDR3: CASSMPLDSNEQFF

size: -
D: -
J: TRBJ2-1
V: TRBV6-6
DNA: TGTGCCAGCAGTTACGAAGGTGGGGATGAGCAGTTCTTC
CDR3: CASSYEGGDEQFF